Presented here are 18 T cell receptor beta chains from one specimen sequenced in a study of shared clonotypes between healthy human individuals. The table came from immunoSEQ multiplex PCR; TCRdb's copy has only in-frame clones and leaves some out. Of about 1.5 million clones in the sample, approximately 96% were seen once. Material: naive CD4+ T cells sorted from blood. Noted subset: CD45RA+ positively selected. The receptors derive from a young man in good health.

This chain uses TRBV5-4 with TRBJ2-7, with 9 bases identical to TRBD1. V was pared by 4 bases and J by 7 bases, with 9 bases of the junction left unmatched. The length of the CDR3 is 14 residues. In germline, CDR1 is SGHNT, CDR2 YYREEE (reference sequence). CDR3 DNA: TGTGCCAGCAGCCTGGGACAGGGAAGGCAGGAGCAGTACTTC. As protein: CASSLGQGRQEQYF.

The CDR3 protein is CASSAYGNQPQHF. The CDR3 nucleotides read TGTGCCAGCAGTGCGTACGGGAATCAGCCCCAGCATTTT. This chain joins TRBV2 and TRBJ1-5; D ambiguous. The CDR3 has 13 amino acids. The ends were cut back, 4 bases at V and 4 bases at J, with 8 bases in the middle. Germline lookup yields CDR1 SNHLY and CDR2 FYNNEI.

The genes are TRBV5-1 and TRBJ2-1; no definite D call. The ends were cut back, 4 bases at V and 7 bases at J, with 15 bases in the middle. This CDR3 is built from 14 residues. Germline assignment: CDR1 SGHRS and CDR2 YFSETQ. CDR3: CASSPALPLNEQFF. The CDR3 nucleotides are TGCGCCAGCAGCCCGGCACTCCCCCTTAATGAGCAGTTCTTC.

The chain carries TRBV5-1 and TRBJ2-5; D may correspond to TRBD1 or TRBD2 (5 bases each). Trimming stripped 5 bases from V and 4 bases from J, with 24 bases between. The CDR3 is 17 amino acids. Germline V gives CDR1 SGHRS, CDR2 YFSETQ. The CDR3 nucleotides are TGCGCCAGCAGTCACGGGACGGCGGCCCCACAAAGAGAGACCCAGTACTTC. Its translation is CASSHGTAAPQRETQYF.

As concerns this clone: The same CDR3 also results from other DNA sequences found in this sample. The chain uses TRBV7-9 and TRBJ2-3; TRBD2 might be the D (5 bases). This CDR3 is built from 16 residues. Trimming removed 2 bases at V and 2 bases at J, with 14 bases between. CDR1 and CDR2 from the germline V gene are SEHNR and FQNEAQ (reference sequence). The CDR3 reads CASSLRRGTDTDTQYF. CDR3 DNA: TGTGCCAGCAGCTTACGTCGGGGAACGGACACAGATACGCAGTATTTT.

V usage is TRBV11-2 and J usage is TRBJ2-3, with a possible D match to TRBD1 (6 bases). Germline CDR1 reads SGHAT; CDR2 reads FQNNGV. V dropped 1 base and J dropped 6 bases, with 11 bases sitting between them. The length of the CDR3 is 14 residues. The CDR3 reads CASSLAGAGDTQYF. In DNA form, the CDR3 reads TGTGCCAGCAGCTTAGCAGGGGCCGGGGATACGCAGTATTTT. The full variable domain, with the rest looked up from reference TRBV11-2 and TRBJ2-3, is EAGVAQSPRYKIIEKRQSVAFWCNPISGHATLYWYQQILGQGPKLLIQFQNNGVVDDSQLPKDRFSAERLKGVDSTLKIQPAKLEDSAVYLCASSLAGAGDTQYFGPGTRLTVL.

This sequence joins TRBV28 and TRBJ2-7; possibly TRBD2 for D (5 bases). With 6 bases removed from V and 5 bases from J, the gap between germline ends came to 26 bases. This CDR3 region has 17 residues. Germline V CDR1 and CDR2: MDHEN, SYDVKM. The CDR3 region is CASRFGPRVRFRDEQYF. In DNA form, the CDR3 reads TGTGCCAGCAGATTCGGACCGAGGGTGCGGTTTCGGGACGAGCAGTACTTC.

V gene TRBV5-4 combines with J gene TRBJ2-3; 9 bases map to TRBD1. This CDR3 has 16 amino acids. Germline trimming cut 6 bases from V and 4 bases from J; bases unmatched to any gene: 12. Germline CDR1 SGHNT, CDR2 YYREEE (reference sequence). CDR3 sequence reads: CASIGRDRVGADTQYF. DNA for the CDR3: TGTGCCAGCATCGGTCGGGACAGGGTTGGGGCAGATACGCAGTATTTT.

The chain joins TRBV7-2 to TRBJ2-3; the match to TRBD2 covers 8 bases. The CDR3 has 17 residues. The V gene end was trimmed by 2 bases and the J gene end by 2 bases; junction bases not matched to a gene: 9. CDR1 is SGHTA, CDR2 FQGNSA, per germline. The CDR3 reads CASSLFRASGYTDTQYF. CDR3 DNA: TGTGCCAGCAGCTTATTTCGGGCTAGCGGGTACACAGATACGCAGTATTTT.

The V gene is TRBV7-2, the J gene TRBJ1-2; D is perhaps TRBD1 (5 bases). CDR1 is SGHTA, CDR2 FQGNSA, per germline. The CDR3 is 14 residues long. Trimming cost V 6 bases and J 3 bases, with 14 bases left between them. CDR3 bases: TGTGCCAGCAGGCCAGGGATAAGTGACTATGGCTACACCTTC. Protein: CASRPGISDYGYTF.

The V gene is TRBV18, the J gene TRBJ1-1; weak D call: TRBD1 (6 bases). With 4 bases removed from V and 1 base from J, the gap between germline ends came to 10 bases. CDR3 length: 14 amino acids. Germline CDR1 is KGHSH and CDR2 is LQKENI. The CDR3 region is CASSRGGQNTEAFF. CDR3 DNA sequence: TGTGCCAGCTCACGGGGGGGACAGAACACTGAAGCTTTCTTT.

Concerning this clone: Other DNA sequences in this sample translate to the same CDR3. The V and J genes are TRBV10-3 and TRBJ2-7; 11 nucleotides line up with TRBD1. The germline gives CDR1 ENHRY, CDR2 SYGVKD. There are 13 residues in the CDR3. The V segment lost 10 bases and the J segment 3 bases; nucleotides outside the gene matches: 5. CDR3 sequence reads: CATLGTGGYEQYF. The CDR3 nucleotides read TGTGCCACCCTCGGGACAGGGGGCTACGAGCAGTACTTC.

This rearrangement joins TRBV19 to TRBJ2-1, with D uncertain. Germline-derived CDR1 and CDR2 are LNHDA and SQIVND (reference sequence). The ends were cut back, 2 bases at V and 12 bases at J, with 14 bases in the middle. The CDR3 consists of 13 residues. The CDR3 region is CASSITLASGQFF. CDR3 sequence (DNA): TGTGCCAGTAGTATAACTCTCGCGTCGGGGCAGTTCTTC.

The CDR3 sequence: CASSLGQGVDEQYF. CDR3 bases: TGTGCCAGCAGCTTAGGGCAGGGGGTGGACGAGCAGTACTTC. The rearrangement joins TRBV7-9 to TRBJ2-7, with 7 nucleotides matching TRBD1. Germline trimming cut 1 base from V and 5 bases from J; bases unmatched to any gene: 5. This CDR3 has 14 amino acids. Per the germline V gene, CDR1 is SEHNR and CDR2 is FQNEAQ (reference sequence).

The chain couples TRBV5-8 to TRBJ2-1; 9 nucleotides agree with TRBD1. J lost 6 bases, V lost 0 bases, and 4 bases had no gene match. From germline, CDR1 is SGHTS and CDR2 YDEGEE. There are 15 residues in the CDR3. In nucleotides, the CDR3 is TGTGCCAGCAGCTTGGAGGGGACAGGGACCAATGAGCAGTTCTTC. It codes for CASSLEGTGTNEQFF.

The V gene is TRBV11-1, the J gene TRBJ2-1; maybe TRBD2 (5 bases). Looked up from germline, CDR1 is SGHAT and CDR2 is FQDESV (reference sequence). Trimming removed 2 bases from V and 7 bases from J, with 18 bases in between. The CDR3 spans 16 residues. The CDR3 here is CASSLRSSGISNEQFF. CDR3 in DNA: TGTGCCAGCAGCTTAAGGTCAAGCGGAATTAGTAATGAGCAGTTCTTC.

V usage is TRBV6-5 and J usage is TRBJ2-7; 12 bases are shared with TRBD2. The V and J ends lost 1 base and 7 bases, in that order; junction bases with no gene match: 8. The CDR3 spans 16 residues. CDR1 and CDR2 (germline): MNHEY, SVGAGI. The CDR3 DNA sequence: TGTGCCAGCAGTTACTTCCCTAGCGGGAGGGCAGGAGAGCAGTACTTC. This encodes CASSYFPSGRAGEQYF.

V gene TRBV11-3 combines with J gene TRBJ2-2, with TRBD2 matching 10 bases. The CDR3 covers 14 residues. The germline V gene has CDR1 SGHNT and CDR2 YENEEA. J lost 4 bases, V lost 4 bases, and 0 bases had no gene match. The CDR3 DNA is TGTGCCAGCAGCTCTAGCGGGAGCACCGGGGAGCTGTTTTTT. It translates to CASSSSGSTGELFF.